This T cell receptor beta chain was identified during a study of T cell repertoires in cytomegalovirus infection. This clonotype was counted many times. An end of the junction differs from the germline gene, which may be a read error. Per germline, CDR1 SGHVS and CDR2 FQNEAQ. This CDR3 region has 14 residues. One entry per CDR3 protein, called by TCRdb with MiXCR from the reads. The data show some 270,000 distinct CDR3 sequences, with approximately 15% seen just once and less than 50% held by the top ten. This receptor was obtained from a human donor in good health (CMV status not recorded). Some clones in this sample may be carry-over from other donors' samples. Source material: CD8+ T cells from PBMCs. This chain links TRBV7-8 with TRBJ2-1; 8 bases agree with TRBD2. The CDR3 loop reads CASGSGGPYNEQFF. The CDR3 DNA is TGTGCCAGTGGCTCGGGGGGGCCCTATAATGAGCAGTTCTTC.